This T cell receptor beta chain stems from a study of T cells after yellow fever vaccination. Study background: Preparation of fractions with low cell numbers was performed using SMART-Seq v4 Ultra Low Input.

TCRdb processed the 5' RACE reads anew with MiXCR; each CDR3 protein has one entry. The table lists 80,000 to 100,000 distinct CDR3 sequences, under 7% of them singletons. Study-wide results and caveats: Re-detected after boosting: most primary clones, more than 95% of CD4 and less than 90% of CD8. Weaker, the secondary response had a peak occurring faster, on day 5 versus 15.

The sample holds a few counts of this clonotype. Its antigen remains unknown. The CDR3 has 14 residues. Trimming removed 3 bases at V and 6 bases at J, with 13 bases between. CDR1 SGHDT and CDR2 YYEEEE come from the germline V gene. The specimen was CD8+ T cells sorted from PBMCs, collected 10 days after the yellow fever booster vaccination. The clonotype originates from a man aged 18-30 years who received the YFV17D yellow fever vaccine. This chain uses TRBV5-6 with TRBJ1-5; possible D gene TRBD1, 5 bases. The CDR3 bases are TGTGCCAGCAGCTACCGAGGGACGGGTCAGCCCCAGCATTTT. This translates into CASSYRGTGQPQHF.